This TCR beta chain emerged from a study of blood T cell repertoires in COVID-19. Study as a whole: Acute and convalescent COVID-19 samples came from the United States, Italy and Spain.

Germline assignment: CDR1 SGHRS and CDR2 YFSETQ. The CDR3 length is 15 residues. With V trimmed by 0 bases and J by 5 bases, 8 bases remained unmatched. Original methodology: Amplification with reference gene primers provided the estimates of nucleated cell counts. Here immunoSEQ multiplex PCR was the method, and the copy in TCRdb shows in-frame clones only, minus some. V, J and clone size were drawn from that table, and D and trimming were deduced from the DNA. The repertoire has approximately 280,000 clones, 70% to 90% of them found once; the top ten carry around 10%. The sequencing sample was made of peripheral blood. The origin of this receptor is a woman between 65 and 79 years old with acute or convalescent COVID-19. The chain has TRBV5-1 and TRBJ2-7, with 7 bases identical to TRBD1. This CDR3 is CASSLASTGLDEQYF. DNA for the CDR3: TGCGCCAGCAGCTTGGCCTCGACAGGGCTCGACGAGCAGTACTTC.